These T cell receptor beta chains were read from a single sample in a study of shared clonotypes between healthy human individuals. Repertoires were generated with immunoSEQ multiplex PCR, while TCRdb's copy carries only in-frame clones and drops some. The table lists approximately 2,000,000 clones, 90% to 95% of them singletons. The sequenced material came from naive CD8+ T cells from PBMCs. The receptor source for this set is a man aged 18 to 29 in good health. Some clones in this sample may be carry-over from other donors' samples. The CDR3 runs from the conserved cysteine through the conserved F or W. A D gene is named only where the DNA matches it firmly. Rows give clone size only sometimes, using once, few, many, or a class for an expanded clone.

CDR3	DNA	V	J	size	D
CAWTTGFNTEAFF	TGTGCCTGGACGACAGGGTTTAACACTGAAGCTTTCTTT	TRBV30	TRBJ1-1	few	TRBD1
CASSLASGTNNEQFF	TGTGCCAGCAGCTTGGCTAGCGGGACCAACAATGAGCAGTTCTTC	TRBV7-9	TRBJ2-1	.	TRBD2
CASSPTTGRNTQYF	TGTGCCAGCAGTCCCACAACAGGGAGAAATACGCAGTATTTT	TRBV27	TRBJ2-3	.	.
CASSEGGAGNYEQYF	TGTGCCAGCAGCGAAGGGGGAGCGGGAAATTACGAGCAGTACTTC	TRBV7-2	TRBJ2-7	.	.
CASTGGGNQPQHF	TGTGCCAGCACTGGGGGGGGTAATCAGCCCCAGCATTTT	TRBV2	TRBJ1-5	.	.
CASSSPRFEGNTEAFF	TGTGCCAGCAGCTCCCCGAGGTTCGAGGGGAACACTGAAGCTTTCTTT	TRBV7-3	TRBJ1-1	.	.
CASRGTFTTDTQYF	TGTGCCAGCCGGGGTACCTTTACCACAGATACGCAGTATTTT	TRBV6-5	TRBJ2-3	.	.
CASIPRGAGTEAFF	TGTGCCAGCATTCCCAGGGGCGCGGGGACTGAAGCTTTCTTT	TRBV6-5	TRBJ1-1	few	.
CASSLFPVGVNEQYF	TGTGCCAGCAGTTTATTCCCTGTGGGGGTGAACGAGCAGTACTTC	TRBV27	TRBJ2-7	.	.
CASSQFRGQSNGELFF	TGTGCCAGCAGCCAATTTAGGGGGCAATCAAACGGGGAGCTGTTTTTT	TRBV14	TRBJ2-2	.	TRBD1